The rows below give T cell receptor beta chains drawn from one sample of a study of cytomegalovirus exposure and HLA in healthy donors. Profiling relied on immunoSEQ multiplex PCR, and the TCRdb table lists in-frame clones only, not all of them. The data show about 160,000 clones, 65% to 85% seen once. Sample: PBMCs. The receptors come from a male donor in good health and CMV-seropositive. CDR3s include the opening cysteine and the closing phenylalanine or tryptophan. Each record gives: J gene, V gene, D gene, CDR3 protein. The D gene is left open where the match is weak.

j_gene: TRBJ1-3
v_gene: TRBV29-1
d_gene: TRBD1
CDR3aa: CSVAMGQNSGNTIYF

j_gene: TRBJ2-7
v_gene: TRBV15
d_gene: TRBD1
CDR3aa: CATSRPYPGQGLAGIYEQYF

j_gene: TRBJ1-2
v_gene: TRBV5-5
d_gene: .
CDR3aa: CASSLGSANYGYTF

j_gene: TRBJ1-1
v_gene: TRBV7-9
d_gene: .
CDR3aa: CASSSYTTEAFF

j_gene: TRBJ2-7
v_gene: TRBV5-5
d_gene: TRBD1
CDR3aa: CASSVGTGVEQYF

j_gene: TRBJ1-5
v_gene: TRBV10-3
d_gene: TRBD1
CDR3aa: CAISFDRAVGQPQHF

j_gene: TRBJ1-2
v_gene: TRBV5-1
d_gene: .
CDR3aa: CASSEEGHYGYTF

j_gene: TRBJ2-2
v_gene: TRBV9
d_gene: .
CDR3aa: CASSPNPNTGELFF

j_gene: TRBJ1-5
v_gene: TRBV19
d_gene: .
CDR3aa: CASTFRREFNQPQHF

j_gene: TRBJ2-3
v_gene: TRBV10-3
d_gene: .
CDR3aa: CAISEYTGYSTDTQYF

j_gene: TRBJ1-4
v_gene: TRBV30
d_gene: .
CDR3aa: CAWSPDHEKLFF

j_gene: TRBJ2-7
v_gene: TRBV5-6
d_gene: TRBD1
CDR3aa: CASSSGTGFYEQYF

j_gene: TRBJ2-1
v_gene: TRBV29-1
d_gene: .
CDR3aa: CSVGRLALPDNEQFF

j_gene: TRBJ2-1
v_gene: TRBV5-4
d_gene: TRBD2
CDR3aa: CASSPGTSGSYNEQFF

j_gene: TRBJ2-1
v_gene: TRBV12-5
d_gene: TRBD1
CDR3aa: CASRGGAYNEQFF

j_gene: TRBJ2-5
v_gene: TRBV19
d_gene: TRBD1
CDR3aa: CASSIGQVGTQYF

j_gene: TRBJ2-6
v_gene: TRBV4-2
d_gene: .
CDR3aa: CASSQEPGHGSGANVLTF

j_gene: TRBJ1-1
v_gene: TRBV20-1
d_gene: TRBD1
CDR3aa: CSAYRGEAFF

j_gene: TRBJ1-6
v_gene: TRBV7-8
d_gene: TRBD1
CDR3aa: CASSSGQGNSPLHF

j_gene: TRBJ2-5
v_gene: TRBV6-5
d_gene: .
CDR3aa: CASSYSVPSGTQYF

j_gene: TRBJ2-1
v_gene: TRBV6-5
d_gene: .
CDR3aa: CASTVGRNEQFF

j_gene: TRBJ2-5
v_gene: TRBV19
d_gene: TRBD2
CDR3aa: CASSMAGGHETQYF

j_gene: TRBJ2-2
v_gene: TRBV10-2
d_gene: TRBD2
CDR3aa: CASTMERGTNTGELFF

j_gene: TRBJ1-6
v_gene: TRBV30
d_gene: .
CDR3aa: CAWSVGENSPLHF

j_gene: TRBJ2-3
v_gene: TRBV5-1
d_gene: TRBD2
CDR3aa: CASSPTSGTDTQYF

j_gene: TRBJ1-5
v_gene: TRBV7-9
d_gene: .
CDR3aa: CSSSSQGELQPQHF

j_gene: TRBJ2-1
v_gene: TRBV13
d_gene: TRBD2
CDR3aa: CASSLEASGRSSYNEQFF

j_gene: TRBJ1-1
v_gene: TRBV29-1
d_gene: .
CDR3aa: CSVKTANTEAFF

j_gene: TRBJ2-7
v_gene: TRBV6-1
d_gene: .
CDR3aa: CASSVLEQYF

j_gene: .
v_gene: TRBV19
d_gene: .
CDR3aa: CASSRGLITYEQYF

j_gene: TRBJ1-5
v_gene: TRBV5-4
d_gene: .
CDR3aa: CASSFRDQPQHF

j_gene: TRBJ2-7
v_gene: TRBV2
d_gene: TRBD2
CDR3aa: CASLSGGWEQYF

j_gene: TRBJ2-7
v_gene: TRBV11-3
d_gene: .
CDR3aa: CASSPYRVGSYEQYF

j_gene: TRBJ1-6
v_gene: TRBV28
d_gene: TRBD1
CDR3aa: CASSEGTGNSPLHF

j_gene: TRBJ1-1
v_gene: TRBV11-2
d_gene: .
CDR3aa: CASSLGGIEAFF

j_gene: TRBJ1-2
v_gene: TRBV4-1
d_gene: TRBD1
CDR3aa: CASSQDREWDGYTF

j_gene: TRBJ1-1
v_gene: TRBV7-2
d_gene: .
CDR3aa: CASSPFREVNTEAFF

j_gene: TRBJ1-2
v_gene: TRBV6-6
d_gene: TRBD1
CDR3aa: CASSLVPDRGGYTF

j_gene: TRBJ2-6
v_gene: TRBV5-1
d_gene: TRBD1
CDR3aa: CASSLVSQGAGANVLTF

j_gene: TRBJ1-5
v_gene: TRBV12-5
d_gene: TRBD1
CDR3aa: CASGPTGGAYSNQPQHF

j_gene: TRBJ1-1
v_gene: TRBV11-2
d_gene: .
CDR3aa: CASSPYHGNTEAFF

j_gene: TRBJ2-6
v_gene: TRBV5-1
d_gene: .
CDR3aa: CASSLGTAGVGGANVLTF

j_gene: TRBJ2-1
v_gene: TRBV5-8
d_gene: .
CDR3aa: CASSPFSYNEQFF

j_gene: TRBJ2-7
v_gene: TRBV5-4
d_gene: TRBD1
CDR3aa: CASSPGQGASYEQYF

j_gene: TRBJ2-1
v_gene: TRBV29-1
d_gene: TRBD2
CDR3aa: CSVRGGGSSYNEQFF

j_gene: TRBJ2-7
v_gene: TRBV6-1
d_gene: .
CDR3aa: CASSASGKSYEQYF

j_gene: TRBJ1-1
v_gene: TRBV18
d_gene: .
CDR3aa: CASSPPGGWEVNTEAFF

j_gene: TRBJ2-7
v_gene: TRBV19
d_gene: TRBD2
CDR3aa: CASSLLAGGPNEQYF

j_gene: TRBJ2-3
v_gene: TRBV9
d_gene: .
CDR3aa: CASSVGPAETDTQYF

j_gene: TRBJ1-1
v_gene: TRBV2
d_gene: TRBD1
CDR3aa: CASSEAGTVGTEAFF

j_gene: TRBJ1-5
v_gene: TRBV18
d_gene: TRBD1
CDR3aa: CASSPRDRVNQPQHF

j_gene: TRBJ2-7
v_gene: TRBV6-5
d_gene: TRBD1
CDR3aa: CASSYPTGSSYEQYF

j_gene: TRBJ1-1
v_gene: TRBV28
d_gene: .
CDR3aa: CASSLYGSSGTEAFF

j_gene: TRBJ2-3
v_gene: TRBV5-1
d_gene: .
CDR3aa: CASSLSIAPRTDTQYF

j_gene: TRBJ2-1
v_gene: TRBV6-6
d_gene: .
CDR3aa: CASSSRDAGEEQFF

j_gene: TRBJ2-5
v_gene: TRBV18
d_gene: .
CDR3aa: CASSPPGADKETQYF

j_gene: TRBJ1-1
v_gene: TRBV28
d_gene: .
CDR3aa: CASSLTAGGTEAFF

j_gene: TRBJ2-7
v_gene: TRBV6-1
d_gene: TRBD2
CDR3aa: CASSEGLAGYEQYF